These 30 T cell receptor beta chains were all obtained from the same sample, sequenced in a study of vaccination and CD4 T cells after COVID-19. Cultured CD4+ T cell DNA underwent sequencing with the Oncomine TCR Beta short-read assay. MiXCR, applied by TCRdb to the PCR reads, yields one record per CDR3 protein. The sample records around 20,000 distinct CDR3 sequences, 42% being singletons. Treatment of the sample: roughly 10-day PBMC culture with coronavirus spike peptide pools or control peptides (ViraFEST assay). Antigen specificity for these receptors is unknown. Sequencing used CD4+ T cells from blood, cultured in vitro, obtained before SARS-CoV-2 vaccination. Receptors were obtained from a human donor who received a COVID-19 vaccine.

The CDR3 DNA sequence: TGCGCCAGCAGCTTGGACAGTCTTCGAATCACCGGGGAGCTGTTTTTT. Amino acid sequence: CASSLDSLRITGELFF. The chain uses TRBV5-1 and TRBJ2-2; D unresolved. CDR1 is SGHRS, CDR2 YFSETQ, per germline. The CDR3 spans 16 residues. V lost 0 bases, J lost 4 bases, and 13 bases lay in between.

This clonotype showed up just a few times. The chain combines TRBV6-1 with TRBJ1-2; no clear D gene. V was cut by 6 bases and J by 2 bases, with 10 bases left in between. CDR1 is MNHNS and CDR2 is SASEGT in the germline V gene. The CDR3 runs 13 residues. DNA for the CDR3: TGTGCCAGCAGCCCGACAATCAACTATGGCTACACCTTC. Amino acids: CASSPTINYGYTF.

Only a few counts were recorded for this clonotype. This chain joins TRBV15 and TRBJ2-3; the D gene is possibly TRBD2 (6 bases). Germline CDR1 LNHNV, CDR2 YYDKDF (reference sequence). The CDR3 has 14 amino acids. V was shortened by 3 bases and J by 2 bases, with 9 bases between the two germline ends. As DNA, the CDR3 is TGTGCCACCAGCAGGGGAGGTCTCACAGATACGCAGTATTTT. Translation gives CATSRGGLTDTQYF.

This sequence joins TRBV27 and TRBJ2-2; 7 nucleotides match TRBD2. CDR1 and CDR2 from the germline V gene are MNHEY and SMNVEV (reference sequence). There are 16 residues in the CDR3. With V trimmed by 6 bases and J by 5 bases, 12 bases remained unmatched. The CDR3 DNA reads TGTGCCAGCAGACCAAGTTGGGGGGGTATTACCGGGGAGCTGTTTTTT. Protein product: CASRPSWGGITGELFF.

J is TRBJ2-5 and V is TRBV20-1; tentatively, D is TRBD2 (7 bases). Germline CDR1 DFQATT, CDR2 SNEGSKA (reference sequence). The CDR3 length is 14 residues. Trimming shortened V by 3 bases and J by 4 bases, and 15 bases separated the two germline ends. This CDR3 reads CSASWAGARETQYF. The CDR3 coding sequence is TGCAGTGCTAGTTGGGCGGGGGCCCGAGAGACCCAGTACTTC.

The gene calls are TRBV24-1 and TRBJ2-1; no firm D call. V was cut by 6 bases and J by 8 bases, with 13 bases left in between. The CDR3 contains 13 residues. Germline V CDR1 and CDR2: KGHDR, SFDVKD. CDR3 amino acids: CATSSYREDEQFF. The CDR3, as DNA: TGTGCCACCAGTTCCTACCGTGAGGATGAGCAGTTCTTC.

The chain recombines TRBV7-2 with TRBJ2-5; 15 bases line up with TRBD2. This CDR3 is 16 amino acids long. Germline CDR1 and CDR2: SGHTA and FQGNSA. Trimming took 5 bases from V and 3 from J; bases not matched to a gene: 4. The CDR3 spells CASSRRTSGGEETQYF. As DNA, the CDR3 is TGTGCCAGCAGCAGGCGGACTAGCGGGGGGGAAGAGACCCAGTACTTC.

Only one count was recorded for this clonotype. V and J are TRBV6-1 and TRBJ2-7, with TRBD2 matching over 10 bases. This CDR3 has 14 amino acids. V was clipped by 6 bases and J by 1 base; unmatched bases: 3. Per germline, CDR1 MNHNS and CDR2 SASEGT. CDR3 nucleotide sequence: TGTGCCAGCAGGGCTAGCGGGGGATCCTACGAGCAGTACTTC. Translation: CASRASGGSYEQYF.

J is TRBJ1-2 and V is TRBV5-4; no clear D gene. CDR3 length equals 14 residues. CDR1 is SGHNT and CDR2 is YYREEE in the germline V gene (reference sequence). V lost 5 bases and J 4 bases, leaving 15 bases between the germline ends. The CDR3 loop reads CASRKVVQGYGYTF. CDR3 in DNA: TGTGCCAGCAGAAAGGTAGTCCAAGGCTATGGCTACACCTTC. Drawing the rest from reference TRBV5-4 and TRBJ1-2, the complete variable domain is ETGVTQSPTHLIKTRGQQVTLRCSSQSGHNTVSWYQQALGQGPQFIFQYYREEENGRGNFPPRFSGLQFPNYSSELNVNALELDDSALYLCASRKVVQGYGYTFGSGTRLTVV.

This clonotype showed up just a few times. J is TRBJ1-5 and V is TRBV24-1; 7 bases fit TRBD1. V lost 3 bases, J lost 1 base, and 11 bases stayed unmatched. Germline loops: CDR1 KGHDR, CDR2 SFDVKD. The CDR3 spans 18 residues. CDR3 sequence: CATSDSLDRVGSNQPQHF. The CDR3 DNA follows: TGTGCCACCAGTGATAGCCTCGACAGGGTTGGAAGCAATCAGCCCCAGCATTTT.

The chain is built from TRBV19 and TRBJ1-2, with D uncertain. From germline, CDR1 is LNHDA and CDR2 SQIVND (reference sequence). The CDR3 consists of 12 residues. Trimming shortened V by 3 bases and J by 6 bases, and 8 bases separated the two germline ends. CDR3 region: CASSIEGDGYTF. The DNA of the CDR3 is TGTGCCAGTAGTATCGAGGGAGATGGCTACACCTTC.

This clonotype occurred a few times. V and J are TRBV7-2 and TRBJ2-7; 9 bases are shared with TRBD1. The length of the CDR3 is 15 residues. CDR1 SGHTA and CDR2 FQGNSA come from the germline V gene. J was trimmed by 1 base and V by 2 bases; bases with no gene match: 3. The CDR3, as DNA: TGTGCCAGCAGCTTATGGACAGGGGCATCCTACGAGCAGTACTTC. Protein: CASSLWTGASYEQYF. The full variable domain, its missing parts supplied by reference TRBV7-2 and TRBJ2-7, is GAGVSQSPSNKVTEKGKDVELRCDPISGHTALYWYRQSLGQGLEFLIYFQGNSAPDKSGLPSDRFSAERTGGSVSTLTIQRTQQEDSAVYLCASSLWTGASYEQYFGPGTRLTVT.

There are a few counts of this clonotype. V usage is TRBV10-3 and J usage is TRBJ2-4, with D tentatively TRBD1 or TRBD2 (5 bases each). Trimming removed 0 bases at V and 8 bases at J, with 14 bases between. The length of the CDR3 is 15 residues. CDR1 and CDR2 (germline): ENHRY, SYGVKD. CDR3 DNA: TGTGCCATCAGTGAGTCCGAGGGTGGGGGAGACATTCAGTACTTC. Translated: CAISESEGGGDIQYF.

The rearrangement links TRBV7-2 to TRBJ1-6; D not resolved. Trimming removed 5 bases from V and 7 bases from J, with 6 bases in between. Germline loops: CDR1 SGHTA, CDR2 FQGNSA. This CDR3 spans 12 amino acids. CDR3 amino acids: CASSRINSPLHF. As DNA, the CDR3 is TGTGCCAGCAGCCGAATCAATTCACCCCTCCACTTT.

This clonotype was found a few times. The rearrangement uses TRBV28 and TRBJ2-7; the match to TRBD1 covers 11 bases. The CDR3 has 16 residues. The germline V gene encodes CDR1 MDHEN and CDR2 SYDVKM. The trim removed 6 bases at V and 1 base at J, leaving 8 bases unmatched. In nucleotides, the CDR3 is TGTGCCAGCAGCCCTGGGGACAGGGGGAGGTCCTACGAGCAGTACTTC. Protein: CASSPGDRGRSYEQYF.

The chain joins TRBV19 to TRBJ2-3; D is perhaps TRBD1 or TRBD2 (5 bases each). Trimming pared 6 bases from V and 4 bases from J, leaving 11 bases between. Germline V gene lookup returns CDR1 LNHDA and CDR2 SQIVND (reference sequence). The CDR3 has 13 amino acids. CDR3 protein: CASRRGPADTQYF. In DNA form, the CDR3 reads TGTGCCAGTAGGAGGGGACCCGCAGATACGCAGTATTTT.

This clonotype was detected only a few times. V gene TRBV21-1 combines with J gene TRBJ2-1; the table's D call, TRBD2, has no DNA check behind it. TRBV21-1 represents a pseudogene. This CDR3 has 16 residues. CDR3 nucleotides: TGTGCCAGAGGGAGTTTAGCGGGGGGGCGTGTCAGTGAGCAGTTCTTC. It translates to CARGSLAGGRVSEQFF.

In its sample, this clonotype was seen once. The gene calls are TRBV5-4 and TRBJ2-1, with D possibly being TRBD2 (6 bases). The CDR3 covers 15 residues. V was clipped by 7 bases and J by 8 bases, with 22 bases between them. The germline gives CDR1 SGHNT, CDR2 YYREEE (reference sequence). The DNA of the CDR3 is TGTGCCAGCGTTCCCGGGGGAGTCCCCCAGGATGAGCAGTTCTTC. Residues: CASVPGGVPQDEQFF. Full variable domain (outside the CDR3, taken from reference TRBV5-4 and TRBJ2-1): ETGVTQSPTHLIKTRGQQVTLRCSSQSGHNTVSWYQQALGQGPQFIFQYYREEENGRGNFPPRFSGLQFPNYSSELNVNALELDDSALYLCASVPGGVPQDEQFFGPGTRLTVL.

The chain employs TRBV20-1 and TRBJ1-2; possible D gene TRBD1, 6 bases. CDR1 DFQATT and CDR2 SNEGSKA come from the germline V gene (reference sequence). V was cut by 6 bases and J by 8 bases, with 19 bases left in between. CDR3 length equals 13 residues. CDR3 residues: CSATPGGGEGYTF. The CDR3 nucleotides read TGCAGTGCCACCCCGGGTGGGGGCGAGGGCTACACCTTC.

This sequence joins TRBV7-2 and TRBJ2-2; D ambiguous. The CDR3 loop spans 18 amino acids. Germline values: CDR1 SGHTA, CDR2 FQGNSA. V lost 2 bases and J lost 2, with 18 bases in between. The CDR3 nucleotides read TGTGCCAGCAGCTTATTGATCTTGGGAACCCACAACACCGGGGAGCTGTTTTTT. This gives the protein CASSLLILGTHNTGELFF. Looking up the rest from reference TRBV7-2 and TRBJ2-2 gives the full variable domain: GAGVSQSPSNKVTEKGKDVELRCDPISGHTALYWYRQSLGQGLEFLIYFQGNSAPDKSGLPSDRFSAERTGGSVSTLTIQRTQQEDSAVYLCASSLLILGTHNTGELFFGEGSRLTVL.

By sample share, this clonotype is medium-sized. The DNA for the CDR3 is TGTGCCAGCAGTCGGACAGGGGGCAATTCACCCCTCCACTTT. Translated, it gives CASSRTGGNSPLHF. The V and J genes are TRBV25-1 and TRBJ1-6; 11 bases are shared with TRBD1. Germline V gene sequence: CDR1 MGHDK, CDR2 SYGVNS. J lost 7 bases, V lost 5 bases, and 1 base had no gene match. The CDR3 consists of 14 residues. The whole variable domain, filled in from reference TRBV25-1 and TRBJ1-6, reads EADIYQTPRYLVIGTGKKITLECSQTMGHDKMYWYQQDPGMELHLIHYSYGVNSTEKGDLSSESTVSRIRTEHFPLTLESARPSHTSQYLCASSRTGGNSPLHFGNGTRLTVT.

CDR3 residues: CASSERSASYNEQFF. The DNA of the CDR3 is TGTGCCAGCAGTGAAAGGAGTGCCAGCTACAATGAGCAGTTCTTC. The chain joins TRBV2 to TRBJ2-1; D gene uncertain. The CDR3 runs to 15 residues. CDR1 is SNHLY, CDR2 FYNNEI, per germline. Between the trimmed V and J ends, which lost 2 bases and 3 bases, there was a span of 11 bases.

This clonotype was observed a few times. CDR3 coding DNA: TGTGCCACCAGTGATCCCAGCGGGGGGGCCTGGGAGACCCAGTACTTC. It yields the protein CATSDPSGGAWETQYF. This chain uses TRBV24-1 with TRBJ2-5, with TRBD2 identical over 10 bases. The length of the CDR3 is 16 residues. The V segment lost 3 bases and the J segment 5 bases; nucleotides outside the gene matches: 8. Germline V gene sequence: CDR1 KGHDR, CDR2 SFDVKD.

This clonotype was observed a handful of times. This chain links TRBV19 with TRBJ1-3; TRBD1 might be the D (5 bases). CDR3 length: 14 residues. Per germline, CDR1 LNHDA and CDR2 SQIVND (reference sequence). Between the trimmed V and J ends, which lost 8 bases and 4 bases, there was a span of 15 bases. CDR3 in DNA: TGTGCCAGTTCGGACACCGACCTAGGAAACACCATATATTTT. Protein product: CASSDTDLGNTIYF.

This clonotype appeared a few times. The genes are TRBV6-1 and TRBJ2-1, with 11 bases lining up with TRBD2. After removal of 8 bases from V and 5 bases from J, the junction contained 5 bases not matched to a gene. The CDR3 loop spans 14 amino acids. Germline V gives CDR1 MNHNS, CDR2 SASEGT. The CDR3 here is CASVTSGVHNEQFF. CDR3 nucleotide sequence: TGTGCCAGCGTGACTAGCGGGGTCCACAATGAGCAGTTCTTC.

The chain links TRBV28 to TRBJ1-1; D may be TRBD1 (5 bases). The CDR3 spans 14 residues. Trimming removed 7 bases from V and 4 bases from J, with 16 bases in between. CDR1 MDHEN and CDR2 SYDVKM come from the germline V gene. CDR3 sequence reads: CASITKRGGTEAFF. The CDR3 bases are TGTGCCAGCATTACCAAACGGGGGGGCACTGAAGCTTTCTTT.

V gene TRBV7-2 combines with J gene TRBJ2-5, with 7 bases matching TRBD1. Trimming cost V 1 base and J 3 bases; bases outside gene matches: 2. The CDR3 totals 14 residues. Per germline, CDR1 SGHTA and CDR2 FQGNSA. The CDR3 DNA sequence: TGTGCCAGCAGCTTAGGTACAGGGGAAGAGACCCAGTACTTC. Translating gives CASSLGTGEETQYF.

The chain employs TRBV27 and TRBJ1-5, with 9 bases matching TRBD1. The germline CDR1 and CDR2 sequences are MNHEY and SMNVEV (reference sequence). The CDR3 sequence is 15 residues long. V gave up 6 bases and J gave up 6 bases; unmatched junction bases: 9. CDR3 amino acids: CASSPQGAFSQPQHF. The CDR3 bases are TGTGCCAGCAGCCCACAGGGGGCGTTCAGTCAGCCCCAGCATTTT.

This chain joins TRBV14 and TRBJ1-2; possibly TRBD1 for D (5 bases). The V gene's germline CDR1 is SGHDN and CDR2 FVKESK. Deletions cut 0 bases from V and 4 bases from J, with 24 bases between. The CDR3 is 19 amino acids. CDR3 bases: TGTGCCAGCAGCCAAGATCCTTTTGTCTTCATAAGGGGCACCTATGGCTACACCTTC. Encoded protein: CASSQDPFVFIRGTYGYTF.

This clonotype came up a few times. J is TRBJ1-2 and V is TRBV2; D remains unclear. V was shortened by 10 bases and J by 7 bases, with 16 bases between the two germline ends. Germline V CDR1 and CDR2: SNHLY, FYNNEI. This CDR3 has 12 amino acids. The CDR3 DNA sequence: TGTGCCACTAGTGTCTTCATTGCTGGCTACACCTTC. Translating gives CATSVFIAGYTF.